This entry lists 14 T cell receptor beta chains sequenced from one sample in a study of T cells in localized non-small cell lung cancer. Assay used: immunoSEQ multiplex PCR; TCRdb lists only in-frame clones, some missing. The sample has around 91,000 clones; roughly 87% are singletons. Sequenced here: peripheral blood, sampled before any cancer treatment. The receptors stem from a man aged 40 to 70 with stage I squamous cell lung carcinoma.

This clone has just one count. This sequence joins TRBV30 and TRBJ2-2; TRBD1 might be the D (5 bases). CDR3 size: 15 residues. Germline CDR1 is GTSNPN and CDR2 is SVGIG (reference sequence). Trimming stripped 4 bases from V and 1 base from J, with 13 bases between. The CDR3 loop reads CAWKGAPLNTGELFF. CDR3 bases: TGTGCCTGGAAAGGGGCCCCTTTGAACACCGGGGAGCTGTTTTTT.

The chain recombines TRBV28 with TRBJ1-1; tentatively, D is TRBD1 (6 bases). V lost 4 bases and J lost 7, with 16 bases in between. The CDR3 covers 14 residues. CDR1 is MDHEN and CDR2 is SYDVKM in the germline V gene. CDR3 protein: CASSSTWGQDEAFF. The CDR3 DNA sequence: TGTGCCAGCAGTTCAACGTGGGGGCAGGATGAAGCTTTCTTT.

The rearrangement uses TRBV4-2 and TRBJ1-3; D gene ambiguous. Between the trimmed V and J ends, which lost 5 bases and 5 bases, there was a span of 10 bases. In germline, CDR1 is LGHNA, CDR2 YNFKEQ. This CDR3 has 13 amino acids. CDR3 nucleotide sequence: TGTGCCAGCAGCGCCGGTCAACGAAACACCATATATTTT. Its protein is CASSAGQRNTIYF.

The chain has TRBV7-9 and TRBJ2-7; D possibly corresponds to TRBD2 (6 bases). Germline lookup yields CDR1 SEHNR and CDR2 FQNEAQ (reference sequence). V was cut by 5 bases and J by 11 bases, with 22 bases left in between. CDR3 length: 14 residues. DNA of the CDR3: TGTGCCAGCAGCCCCCGGGCCAGTACGGTAGCGGAGTACTTC. Translating it yields CASSPRASTVAEYF. Variable domain in full (rest from reference TRBV7-9 and TRBJ2-7): DTGVSQNPRHKITKRGQNVTFRCDPISEHNRLYWYRQTLGQGPEFLTYFQNEAQLEKSRLLSDRFSAERPKGSFSTLEIQRTEQGDSAMYLCASSPRASTVAEYFGPGTRLTVT.

The chain has TRBV4-3 and TRBJ2-2; unclear D gene. V was pared by 3 bases and J by 4 bases, with 15 bases between. This CDR3 is 16 amino acids long. In germline, CDR1 is LGHNA, CDR2 YSLEER. DNA of the CDR3: TGCGCCAGCAGCCATGACCTAGACATGGTCACCGGGGAGCTGTTTTTT. Its translation is CASSHDLDMVTGELFF.

The V call is TRBV5-1, the J call TRBJ2-1, with D tentatively TRBD2 (6 bases). The CDR3 totals 16 residues. Germline CDR1 and CDR2: SGHRS and YFSETQ. V dropped 0 bases and J dropped 8 bases, with 18 bases sitting between them. The CDR3 nucleotides read TGCGCCAGCAGCTTGGATGGCCGGAGGGTGAGTGATGAGCAGTTCTTC. As protein: CASSLDGRRVSDEQFF.

This chain joins TRBV10-1 and TRBJ2-3; D perhaps matches TRBD2 (6 bases). V was trimmed by 5 bases and J by 1 base, leaving 13 bases between them. The germline V gene encodes CDR1 WNHNN and CDR2 SYGVQD (reference sequence). There are 15 residues in the CDR3. CDR3 coding DNA: TGCGCCAGCAGTACTAGCCGGGAACGCACAGATACGCAGTATTTT. The encoded protein is CASSTSRERTDTQYF.

The chain uses TRBV19 and TRBJ1-5; TRBD1 might be the D (6 bases). Germline values: CDR1 LNHDA, CDR2 SQIVND (reference sequence). V lost 3 bases, J lost 0 bases, and 9 bases lay in between. This CDR3 contains 15 residues. Written as DNA, the CDR3 is TGTGCCAGTAGTATGGGGGCGCTTAGCAATCAGCCCCAGCATTTT. Residues: CASSMGALSNQPQHF.

The V gene is TRBV9, the J gene TRBJ2-7, with 8 bases matching TRBD1. CDR1 is SGDLS, CDR2 YYNGEE, per germline. V gave up 0 bases and J gave up 2 bases; unmatched junction bases: 4. The CDR3 length is 15 residues. The CDR3 region is CASSVGGTGTYEQYF. The CDR3 DNA is TGTGCCAGCAGCGTAGGGGGGACAGGCACCTACGAGCAGTACTTC.

This chain links TRBV6-4 with TRBJ2-2; D not certain. V was trimmed by 6 bases and J by 4 bases, leaving 9 bases between them. CDR1 and CDR2 (germline): MRHNA, SNTAGT. CDR3 length: 13 residues. CDR3 in amino acids: CASRDQFTGELFF. The CDR3 bases are TGTGCCAGCAGAGATCAGTTCACCGGGGAGCTGTTTTTT.

The V call is TRBV27, the J call TRBJ2-7; D gene unclear. The CDR3 is made up of 12 amino acids. V gave up 6 bases and J gave up 0 bases, with 6 bases separating them. Per germline, CDR1 MNHEY and CDR2 SMNVEV (reference sequence). The CDR3 sequence is CASRGGSYEQYF. The CDR3 bases are TGTGCCAGCAGAGGTGGCTCCTACGAGCAGTACTTC.

The J gene is TRBJ1-5, the V gene TRBV7-2, with D possibly being TRBD1 (5 bases). Germline CDR1 SGHTA, CDR2 FQGNSA. The CDR3 sequence is 16 residues long. V lost 3 bases to trimming and J lost 0 bases, with 12 bases between them. In DNA form, the CDR3 reads TGTGCCAGCAGCTTGGGGGGGAGCTATAGCAATCAGCCCCAGCATTTT. This codes for CASSLGGSYSNQPQHF. Full variable domain (missing parts from reference TRBV7-2 and TRBJ1-5): GAGVSQSPSNKVTEKGKDVELRCDPISGHTALYWYRQSLGQGLEFLIYFQGNSAPDKSGLPSDRFSAERTGGSVSTLTIQRTQQEDSAVYLCASSLGGSYSNQPQHFGDGTRLSIL.

The genes are TRBV27 and TRBJ2-2, with TRBD1 identical over 7 bases. Per the germline V gene, CDR1 is MNHEY and CDR2 is SMNVEV (reference sequence). J lost 6 bases, V lost 4 bases, and 11 bases had no gene match. The CDR3 has 16 residues. The CDR3, as DNA: TGTGCCAGCAGTTCCATAAACAGGGGATGGGCCGGGGAGCTGTTTTTT. This codes for CASSSINRGWAGELFF.

In this sample, this clone turned up a few times. V is TRBV5-1 and J is TRBJ1-1; D not certain. CDR1 SGHRS and CDR2 YFSETQ come from the germline V gene. V shed 5 bases and J shed 3 bases, with 8 bases lying between them. The CDR3 is 12 amino acids. The CDR3 bases are TGCGCCAGCAGTCGTGGGGACACTGAAGCTTTCTTT. Protein: CASSRGDTEAFF.